This is a list of T cell receptor beta chains from one sample in a study of cytomegalovirus exposure and HLA in healthy donors. The table came from immunoSEQ multiplex PCR; TCRdb's copy has only in-frame clones and leaves some out. The table includes approximately 110,000 clones, about 12% detected once. The sequencing input was PBMCs. The receptors were gathered from a man aged 35 to 55 in good health and CMV-seropositive. The CDR3 runs from the conserved cysteine through the conserved F or W. The D gene is left open where the match is weak. Some rows have no size entry. The others give once, few or many, or a class for an expanded clone.

j_call clone_size d_call v_call cdr3_nt cdr3_aa
TRBJ2-7 - TRBD2 TRBV4-3 TGCGCCAGCAGCCCCTCGGAGACTAGCGGGAGGCCCTACGAGCAGTACTTC CASSPSETSGRPYEQYF
TRBJ1-1 - - TRBV9 TGTGCCAGCAGCGTGGGGCCAGGCCACACACTGATGAACACTGAAGCTTTCTTT CASSVGPGHTLMNTEAFF
TRBJ2-3 - TRBD1 TRBV6-1 TGTGCCAGCACAGTAACAGGGGGTAGCACAGATACGCAGTATTTT CASTVTGGSTDTQYF
TRBJ1-4 few TRBD1 TRBV6-1 TGTGCCAGCAGTGAAGTGAGGGGGCGAAGTGAAAAACTGTTTTTT CASSEVRGRSEKLFF
TRBJ2-1 few - TRBV18 TGTGCCAGCTCGGAAGAGCGGAACTCCTACAATGAGCAGTTCTTC CASSEERNSYNEQFF
TRBJ1-1 - TRBD1 TRBV7-3 TGTGCCAGCAGCCCCCGGGGGACAGGGGGTTTCGGTGAAGCTTTCTTT CASSPRGTGGFGEAFF
TRBJ2-1 few TRBD1 TRBV29-1 TGCAGCGTTGAAGGGCGACAGGGTTTCTTACATGAGCAGTTCTTC CSVEGRQGFLHEQFF
TRBJ1-4 - - TRBV6-1 TGTGCCAGCAGGGCACCAGGGCTCGGTGAAAAACTGTTTTTT CASRAPGLGEKLFF
TRBJ2-2 - - TRBV14 TGTGCCAGCAGCCAAGCCCGCAGTCCCGGGGAGCTGTTTTTT CASSQARSPGELFF
TRBJ1-1 - - TRBV5-1 TGCGCCAGCAGCTTGACCCCGGACATGAACACTGAAGCTTTCTTT CASSLTPDMNTEAFF
TRBJ1-4 few - TRBV10-3 TGTGCCATCAGTAAGAACAGAGCAACTAATGAAAAACTGTTTTTT CAISKNRATNEKLFF
TRBJ2-3 few TRBD2 TRBV4-1 TGCGCCAGCAGCCACGCAGACTCCCGGACTAGTCAATTCACAGATACGCAGTATTTT CASSHADSRTSQFTDTQYF
TRBJ2-7 - TRBD2 TRBV27 TGTGCCAGTCCTGGGGGGGGCTACGAGCAGTACTTC CASPGGGYEQYF
TRBJ2-1 few - TRBV2 TGTGCCAGCAACGCCAGGCTAGCGAGGCCCTACAATGAGCAGTTCTTC CASNARLARPYNEQFF
TRBJ2-4 few TRBD1 TRBV6-5 TGTGCCAGCAGTTACTGGGGACAGGGGGCAAACATTCAGTACTTC CASSYWGQGANIQYF
TRBJ1-1 - - TRBV30 TGTGCCTACGAGAGGAACACTGAAGCTTTCTTT CAYERNTEAFF
TRBJ2-1 few - TRBV7-2 TGTGCCAGCAGCTTAGGGGGCCGAATCTTC CASSLGGRIF
TRBJ1-1 - - TRBV21-1 TGTGCCAGCAGCAACTGGACAGAGGTAGTTTGGACTGAAGCTTTCTTT CASSNWTEVVWTEAFF
TRBJ2-7 - TRBD1 TRBV27 TGTGCCAGCAGCTCCGGGACAGGGGGCCTCGGCGAGCAGTACTTC CASSSGTGGLGEQYF
TRBJ1-1 - TRBD1 TRBV11-2 TGTGCCAGCAGCTTAGTACCACAGGGGACTGAAGCTTTCTTT CASSLVPQGTEAFF
TRBJ1-1 - - TRBV10-1 TGCGCCAGCAGTGAGTCGACTGATAACACTGAAGCTTTCTTT CASSESTDNTEAFF
TRBJ2-7 - TRBD1 TRBV7-8 TGTGCCAGCAGCCTCGGGACAGACGTCTACGAGCAGTACTTC CASSLGTDVYEQYF